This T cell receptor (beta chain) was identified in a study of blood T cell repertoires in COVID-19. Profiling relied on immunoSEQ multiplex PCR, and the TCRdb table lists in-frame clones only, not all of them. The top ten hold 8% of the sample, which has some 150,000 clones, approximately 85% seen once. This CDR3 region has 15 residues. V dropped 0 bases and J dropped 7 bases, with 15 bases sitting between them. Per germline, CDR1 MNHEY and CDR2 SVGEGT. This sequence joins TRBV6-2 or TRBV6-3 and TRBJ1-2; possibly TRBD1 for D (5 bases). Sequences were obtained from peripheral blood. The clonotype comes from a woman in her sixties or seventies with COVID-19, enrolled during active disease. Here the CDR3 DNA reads TGTGCCAGCAGTTACTCGCAGGGTTCATTTAGTGGCTACACCTTC. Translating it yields CASSYSQGSFSGYTF.